This T cell receptor (beta chain) was recovered during a study of T cell clusters in autoimmune cytopenias. The CDR3 has 14 amino acids. Germline loops: CDR1 DFQATT, CDR2 SNEGSKA (reference sequence). Multiplex touch-down PCR amplified TRB using TRB-A and TRB-B pools in one tube. One entry per CDR3 protein, without DNA, is what TCRdb gives after re-calling the multiplex PCR reads. Recorded for this sample: 6,000 to 9,500 distinct CDR3 sequences. TRB amplification used approximately 250 ng of peripheral blood genomic DNA. These data were likewise used in another study, on T cell repertoires in aging, cancer and after chemotherapy.

The rearrangement uses TRBV20-1 and TRBJ1-3. The TCR sequence derives from a human donor in good health. Sequenced: peripheral blood. The CDR3 is CSASPTGSGNTIYF.